Below are 31 T cell receptor beta chains sequenced from a single sample in a study of blood T cell repertoires in COVID-19 (dated by TCRdb to 2020 to 2021). Library generation was performed with the immunoSEQ multiplex PCR assay. The immuneACCESS repertoire file appears here via TCRdb, limited to in-frame rearrangements. These files lack a portion of the clones; in checked studies, under half of the deficit traces to unresolved V genes, and the cause of the others is not known. Present in this sample are 130,000 to 150,000 clones, 65% to 90% of which were seen just once. Together, the top ten hold roughly 10% of the sample. The sequencing input was peripheral blood. All receptors derive from a man aged 55 to 70 with active or convalescent COVID-19.

This chain joins TRBV6-1 and TRBJ1-5; 8 nucleotides line up with TRBD1. Germline loops: CDR1 MNHNS, CDR2 SASEGT. CDR3 length: 16 residues. The ends lost 4 bases at V and 2 bases at J; junction bases unmatched: 7. CDR3 nucleotide sequence: TGTGCCAGCAGTGTTGACAGGGGAGGCCGCAATCAGCCCCAGCATTTT. Its translation is CASSVDRGGRNQPQHF.

This chain uses TRBV27 with TRBJ1-6, with D perhaps TRBD1 (6 bases). Germline V lookup: CDR1 MNHEY, CDR2 SMNVEV (reference sequence). Trimming removed 5 bases from V and 9 bases from J, with 17 bases in between. This CDR3 contains 15 residues. CDR3 loop: CASSIDSGARSPLHF. The DNA of the CDR3 is TGTGCCAGCAGTATCGATTCAGGGGCCCGTTCACCCCTCCACTTT.

CDR3 sequence: CASSQEGQTYSNQPQHF. The CDR3, as DNA: TGTGCCAGCAGCCAAGAGGGACAGACCTATAGCAATCAGCCCCAGCATTTT. This chain joins TRBV3-1 (or the pseudogene TRBV3-2) and TRBJ1-5; 7 bases agree with TRBD1. J was trimmed by 0 bases and V by 0 bases; bases with no gene match: 5. Per germline, CDR1 LGHDT and CDR2 YNNKEL (reference sequence). The CDR3 runs 17 residues.

The genes are TRBV9 and TRBJ1-1, with TRBD1 matching 9 bases. J gave up 1 base and V 0 bases, and 13 bases lay outside the gene matches. Germline loops: CDR1 SGDLS, CDR2 YYNGEE. The CDR3 extends over 19 amino acids. The CDR3 is CASSVDSGTGPWGNTEAFF. The CDR3 DNA sequence: TGTGCCAGCAGCGTAGATTCGGGGACAGGGCCGTGGGGGAACACTGAAGCTTTCTTT.

V usage is TRBV14 and J usage is TRBJ1-1; D not resolved. The CDR3 runs 16 residues. Trimming stripped 0 bases from V and 4 bases from J, with 15 bases between. Germline loops: CDR1 SGHDN, CDR2 FVKESK. CDR3 bases: TGTGCCAGCAGCCAAGAACGCCGGTTGAGGAGCACTGAAGCTTTCTTT. Translation gives CASSQERRLRSTEAFF.

The chain has TRBV18 and TRBJ2-2; D is uncertain. There are 13 residues in the CDR3. CDR1 is KGHSH and CDR2 is LQKENI in the germline V gene. Trimming removed 9 bases at V and 6 bases at J, with 14 bases between. The CDR3 protein is CASSVFPAGELFF. The CDR3, as DNA: TGTGCCAGTTCGGTCTTCCCGGCCGGGGAGCTGTTTTTT.

V gene TRBV18 combines with J gene TRBJ1-1; 12 positions agree with TRBD1. The CDR3 contains 16 residues. Trimming cost V 0 bases and J 5 bases; bases outside gene matches: 4. Looked up from germline, CDR1 is KGHSH and CDR2 is LQKENI. The CDR3 nucleotides are TGTGCCAGCTCACCACCGGGACAGGGGGCAGGAACTGAAGCTTTCTTT. It specifies CASSPPGQGAGTEAFF.

This clone was seen at least ten times. The rearrangement joins TRBV11-3 to TRBJ2-7, with D perhaps matching TRBD1 (6 bases). Germline V gene sequence: CDR1 SGHNT, CDR2 YENEEA. The CDR3 is 15 residues long. Trimming shortened V by 0 bases and J by 3 bases, and 12 bases separated the two germline ends. The CDR3 here is CASSLDRDRLYEQYF. The CDR3 nucleotides are TGTGCCAGCAGCTTAGATCGTGACAGGCTCTACGAGCAGTACTTC.

This chain uses TRBV30 with TRBJ2-7; no firm D call. V gave up 0 bases and J gave up 6 bases, with 6 bases separating them. The CDR3 is 11 amino acids. The germline CDR1 and CDR2 sequences are GTSNPN and SVGIG (reference sequence). The CDR3 bases are TGTGCCTGGAGTGTAGCGACCGAGCAGTACGTC. Protein: CAWSVATEQYV.

The rearrangement links TRBV5-1 to TRBJ2-5; 14 bases are a match to TRBD2. This CDR3 has 16 residues. Germline V gene sequence: CDR1 SGHRS, CDR2 YFSETQ. Trimming took 4 bases from V and 5 from J; bases not matched to a gene: 7. CDR3 sequence reads: CASSLGTSGSVETQYF. The CDR3 DNA reads TGCGCCAGCAGCCTTGGGACTAGCGGGAGCGTCGAGACCCAGTACTTC.

The V call is TRBV24-1, the J call TRBJ2-2; D possibly corresponds to TRBD2 (5 bases). This CDR3 has 14 amino acids. Germline V lookup: CDR1 KGHDR, CDR2 SFDVKD. V dropped 6 bases and J dropped 8 bases, with 15 bases sitting between them. CDR3 sequence (DNA): TGTGCCACCAGTTGGAGCGGCCAAGCGGGGGAGCTGTTTTTT. Translating gives CATSWSGQAGELFF.

This sequence joins TRBV18 and TRBJ1-1; D perhaps matches TRBD1 (6 bases). The CDR3 contains 14 residues. Trimming shortened V by 5 bases and J by 1 base, and 11 bases separated the two germline ends. Germline-derived CDR1 and CDR2 are KGHSH and LQKENI. CDR3 region: CASSLGQTNTEAFF. The DNA for the CDR3 is TGTGCCAGCTCATTGGGACAAACGAACACTGAAGCTTTCTTT.

V gene TRBV24-1 combines with J gene TRBJ1-1; 9 nucleotides match TRBD1. The germline gives CDR1 KGHDR, CDR2 SFDVKD. The CDR3 extends over 15 amino acids. Trimming removed 11 bases from V and 5 bases from J; junction bases left unmatched: 14. The CDR3 region is CASSHRGHLYTEAFF. The CDR3 DNA reads as TGTGCCAGCTCGCACAGGGGGCATTTGTATACTGAAGCTTTCTTT.

This clone appeared a few times. J is TRBJ1-2 and V is TRBV4-1, with D possibly matching TRBD1 (6 bases). The germline V gene has CDR1 MGHRA and CDR2 YSYEKL. The CDR3 sequence is 13 residues long. V lost 4 bases to trimming and J lost 8 bases, with 14 bases between them. This CDR3 reads CASSPQGPGGYTF. CDR3 DNA sequence: TGCGCCAGCAGCCCTCAGGGGCCCGGGGGCTACACCTTC.

The chain is built from TRBV11-3 and TRBJ1-3, with 8 positions matching TRBD1. Per the germline V gene, CDR1 is SGHNT and CDR2 is YENEEA. V trimming: 2 bases; J trimming: 2 bases; junction bases outside the gene matches: 5. The CDR3 loop spans 16 amino acids. The CDR3 region has the DNA TGTGCCAGCAGCTTATCCCGGACAGGGCCTGGAAACACCATATATTTT. It translates to CASSLSRTGPGNTIYF.

The J gene is TRBJ1-1, the V gene TRBV9; TRBD1 is a possible D gene (5 bases). Germline V CDR1 and CDR2: SGDLS, YYNGEE. The CDR3 is made up of 14 amino acids. The ends were cut back, 4 bases at V and 4 bases at J, with 14 bases in the middle. The chain's CDR3 is CASSTTPGGTEAFF. DNA of the CDR3: TGTGCCAGCAGCACGACCCCGGGGGGCACTGAAGCTTTCTTT.

The chain's CDR3 is CASSLLGTSGGYTF. The DNA of the CDR3 is TGCGCCAGCAGCCTCCTGGGCACATCGGGGGGCTACACCTTC. This chain uses TRBV4-1 with TRBJ1-2; D unclear. The CDR3 covers 14 residues. V lost 4 bases to trimming and J lost 8 bases, with 17 bases between them. Germline V CDR1 and CDR2: MGHRA, YSYEKL.

The chain carries TRBV30 and TRBJ1-2; no clear D gene. CDR1 and CDR2 (germline): GTSNPN, SVGIG (reference sequence). V was cut by 0 bases and J by 8 bases, with 16 bases left in between. The CDR3 has 14 residues. The CDR3 DNA sequence: TGTGCCTGGAGTGTCGAACCAAGGAGTGGCGGCTACACCTTC. Residues: CAWSVEPRSGGYTF.

The rearrangement links TRBV19 to TRBJ1-1; D unclear. The CDR3 length is 12 residues. Trimming left V 7 bases short and J 1 base short, with 7 bases between. The germline gives CDR1 LNHDA, CDR2 SQIVND (reference sequence). For the CDR3, the DNA is TGTGCCAGTATTACCGGGAACACTGAAGCTTTCTTT. Protein sequence: CASITGNTEAFF.

The chain's CDR3 is CASSVPGGGLSDTDTQYF. The CDR3 coding sequence is TGTGCCAGCAGTGTCCCTGGCGGGGGCCTATCCGACACAGATACGCAGTATTTT. The gene calls are TRBV2 and TRBJ2-3, with a possible D match to TRBD2 (7 bases). The germline V gene has CDR1 SNHLY and CDR2 FYNNEI. Deletions cut 4 bases from V and 2 bases from J, with 22 bases between. CDR3 size: 18 residues.

The chain recombines TRBV27 with TRBJ1-1; no clear D gene. V was pared by 6 bases and J by 1 base, with 9 bases between. This CDR3 is 13 amino acids long. Germline CDR1 MNHEY, CDR2 SMNVEV (reference sequence). CDR3 sequence (DNA): TGTGCCAGCAGCATTGGCGGGAACACTGAAGCTTTCTTT. It codes for CASSIGGNTEAFF.

V and J are TRBV18 and TRBJ1-5; D might be TRBD1 (6 bases). V was shortened by 2 bases and J by 0 bases, with 8 bases between the two germline ends. Germline CDR1 reads KGHSH; CDR2 reads LQKENI. The CDR3 is 15 residues long. In DNA form, the CDR3 reads TGTGCCAGCTCACCAGGACAGCATAGCAATCAGCCCCAGCATTTT. This gives the protein CASSPGQHSNQPQHF.

This clone was picked up a small number of times. As DNA, the CDR3 is TGTGCCACCAGTGCGAGGAACTACAATGAGCAGTTCTTC. It translates to CATSARNYNEQFF. The V gene is TRBV24-1, the J gene TRBJ2-1, with D hard to call. The V end lost 5 bases, the J end lost 3 bases, and 7 bases lay between the germline ends. Germline V lookup: CDR1 KGHDR, CDR2 SFDVKD. The CDR3 covers 13 residues.

The gene calls are TRBV4-3 and TRBJ2-5, with TRBD2 matching over 8 bases. CDR1 is LGHNA and CDR2 is YSLEER in the germline V gene. The CDR3 length is 17 residues. J gave up 0 bases and V 0 bases, and 6 bases lay outside the gene matches. CDR3 in amino acids: CASSQDLTSGNQETQYF. DNA for the CDR3: TGCGCCAGCAGCCAAGATTTAACTAGCGGTAACCAAGAGACCCAGTACTTC.

The chain uses TRBV2 and TRBJ1-3; 7 nucleotides match TRBD1. J lost 1 base, V lost 6 bases, and 3 bases had no gene match. Germline-derived CDR1 and CDR2 are SNHLY and FYNNEI. The CDR3 has 14 amino acids. CDR3 residues: CASREGASGNTIYF. In DNA form, the CDR3 reads TGTGCCAGCAGGGAGGGGGCTTCTGGAAACACCATATATTTT.

The chain employs TRBV5-1 and TRBJ2-7; weak D call: TRBD2 (6 bases). V lost 5 bases, J lost 1 base, and 10 bases lay in between. The germline V gene has CDR1 SGHRS and CDR2 YFSETQ. The CDR3 length is 13 residues. The CDR3 region is CASRSGSSYEQYF. In nucleotides, the CDR3 is TGCGCCAGCAGGTCCGGGAGTTCCTACGAGCAGTACTTC.

V and J are TRBV4-3 and TRBJ2-3, with D possibly TRBD1 on 5 matching bases. Germline V CDR1 and CDR2: LGHNA, YSLEER. CDR3 length equals 16 residues. Trimming took 6 bases from V and 0 from J, leaving 16 bases between them. CDR3 nucleotides: TGCGCCAGCAGTTATTTACAGGTAGTTAGCACAGATACGCAGTATTTT. Translating gives CASSYLQVVSTDTQYF.

J is TRBJ1-3 and V is TRBV5-1; D is perhaps TRBD1 (6 bases). The CDR3 runs 15 residues. Germline V gives CDR1 SGHRS, CDR2 YFSETQ. V lost 4 bases, J lost 0 bases, and 11 bases lay in between. The CDR3 DNA is TGCGCCAGCAGCATAGAACAGGGCTCTGGAAACACCATATATTTT. Encoded protein: CASSIEQGSGNTIYF.

The gene calls are TRBV27 and TRBJ2-6; D is uncertain. Germline values: CDR1 MNHEY, CDR2 SMNVEV (reference sequence). The CDR3 length is 14 residues. V was shortened by 3 bases and J by 4 bases, with 7 bases between the two germline ends. CDR3 amino acids: CASSFRPGANVLTF. DNA of the CDR3: TGTGCCAGCAGTTTCAGGCCCGGGGCCAACGTCCTGACTTTC.

The chain combines TRBV7-8 with TRBJ1-1; the D gene is possibly TRBD1 (5 bases). The CDR3 has 15 residues. CDR1 and CDR2 from the germline V gene are SGHVS and FQNEAQ. The V and J ends lost 1 base and 5 bases respectively, with 14 bases between them. CDR3 residues: CASSLVRQGWTEAFF. The DNA of the CDR3 is TGTGCCAGCAGCTTAGTGAGGCAGGGATGGACTGAAGCTTTCTTT.

V usage is TRBV5-4 and J usage is TRBJ1-2; D possibly corresponds to TRBD1 (5 bases). Deletions cut 4 bases from V and 2 bases from J, with 12 bases between. This CDR3 comprises 14 residues. Per the germline V gene, CDR1 is SGHNT and CDR2 is YYREEE (reference sequence). For the CDR3, the DNA is TGTGCCAGCAGCCGGACGACAGCCAACTATGGCTACACCTTC. It codes for CASSRTTANYGYTF.